Below are 6 T cell receptor beta chains sequenced from a single sample in a study of shared clonotypes between healthy human individuals. Libraries were prepared by immunoSEQ multiplex PCR; TCRdb keeps only in-frame clonotypes and omits some of them. This sample has about 2,500,000 clones; approximately 94% occur once, and the top ten carry more than 0.12%. Sequencing was done on a sample of naive CD4+ T cells sorted from blood. The subset denotes: CD45RA+ positively selected. These receptors originate from a man younger than 35 in good health.

This clone was seen only a few times. The chain is built from TRBV7-2 and TRBJ1-6; unclear D gene. The CDR3 has 15 amino acids. The germline CDR1 and CDR2 sequences are SGHTA and FQGNSA. V was shortened by 6 bases and J by 2 bases, with 11 bases between the two germline ends. The CDR3 region has the DNA TGTGCCAGCAGTCTAGAGTGGGCCTATAATTCACCCCTCCACTTT. It yields the protein CASSLEWAYNSPLHF.

This clone came up once. The chain recombines TRBV15 with TRBJ1-5, with D hard to call. The ends were cut back, 3 bases at V and 9 bases at J, with 18 bases in the middle. The CDR3 covers 15 residues. CDR1 is LNHNV and CDR2 is YYDKDF in the germline V gene (reference sequence). The CDR3 coding sequence is TGTGCCACCAGCAGGGTGACGATTGCGGGCTCGCCCCAGCATTTT. Protein sequence: CATSRVTIAGSPQHF. Combining the CDR3 with reference TRBV15 and TRBJ1-5 gives the whole variable domain DAMVIQNPRYQVTQFGKPVTLSCSQTLNHNVMYWYQQKSSQAPKLLFHYYDKDFNNEADTPDNFQSRRPNTSFCFLDIRSPGLGDTAMYLCATSRVTIAGSPQHFGDGTRLSIL.

J is TRBJ2-6 and V is TRBV29-1; 7 nucleotides line up with TRBD2. This CDR3 is built from 15 residues. J lost 2 bases, V lost 6 bases, and 7 bases had no gene match. Germline CDR1 and CDR2: SQVTM and ANQGSEA. CDR3 sequence (DNA): TGCAGCGTAGGGGCGGGGGAGGCTGGGGCCAACGTCCTGACTTTC. Amino acid sequence: CSVGAGEAGANVLTF.

The CDR3 is CASSLAGSGSYDQFF. In nucleotides, the CDR3 is TGCGCCAGCAGCTTGGCCGGGAGCGGGAGTTACGATCAGTTCTTC. This chain joins TRBV5-1 and TRBJ2-1; 8 nucleotides match TRBD2. V shed 0 bases, J shed 13 bases, and the junction held 12 bases outside the gene matches. Germline V gives CDR1 SGHRS, CDR2 YFSETQ. The CDR3 runs to 15 residues.

The chain carries TRBV2 and TRBJ1-3, with D unresolved. This CDR3 is built from 14 residues. Germline values: CDR1 SNHLY, CDR2 FYNNEI. The germline V and J ends were trimmed by 4 bases and 4 bases, with 11 bases remaining between them. DNA of the CDR3: TGTGCCAGCAGTGTCGCCGGGGTCGGAAACACCATATATTTT. Its protein product is CASSVAGVGNTIYF. The whole variable domain, filled in from reference TRBV2 and TRBJ1-3, reads EPEVTQTPSHQVTQMGQEVILRCVPISNHLYFYWYRQILGQKVEFLVSFYNNEISEKSEIFDDQFSVERPDGSNFTLKIRSTKLEDSAMYFCASSVAGVGNTIYFGEGSWLTVV.

The chain couples TRBV5-1 to TRBJ2-1, with 10 nucleotides matching TRBD2. CDR1 and CDR2 (germline): SGHRS, YFSETQ. The CDR3 sequence is 17 residues long. Trimming removed 0 bases from V and 7 bases from J; junction bases left unmatched: 10. The chain's CDR3 is CASSLGPLAGAGNEQFF. In DNA form, the CDR3 reads TGCGCCAGCAGCTTGGGCCCTCTAGCGGGAGCTGGGAATGAGCAGTTCTTC.